This T cell receptor beta chain was identified during a study of OX40 agonist ivuxolimab in advanced cancers. Overall study: Melanoma, hepatocellular carcinoma, head and neck or renal cell cancer occurred in dose-escalation patients. A history of anti-PD-1, anti-PD-L1 or anti-CTLA-4 therapy was acceptable, and about 37% had some. Study-wide results and limits: The authors did not determine the antigen specificity of the expanded peripheral T cells. Some nonresponders also had low normalized T-cell clonal expansion.

Assay used: immunoSEQ multiplex PCR; TCRdb lists only in-frame clones, some missing. The sample carries tens of thousands of clones, roughly 80% recorded once. In regard to this clone: Its target is unknown.

Germline CDR1 and CDR2: SGHVS and FNYEAQ. Trimming shortened V by 4 bases and J by 0 bases, and 11 bases separated the two germline ends. There are 15 residues in the CDR3. This rearrangement joins TRBV7-6 to TRBJ2-3, with D unresolved. The sequence was collected from an adult with an advanced solid tumor such as melanoma, head and neck, liver or kidney cancer. This specimen consisted of CD4+ or CD8+ T cells sorted from blood, obtained in a trial of the OX40 agonist ivuxolimab. The CDR3 nucleotides read TGTGCCAGCAGCTCAGACGCGGCCAGCACAGATACGCAGTATTTT. It is translated as CASSSDAASTDTQYF.